The rows below give T cell receptor beta chains drawn from one sample of a study of blood T cell repertoires in COVID-19. The protocol was immunoSEQ multiplex PCR, while the TCRdb copy is restricted to in-frame clones and leaves out a portion. This table holds about 250,000 clones, around 88% found once. The specimen was peripheral blood. The origin of the receptors is a woman aged 30 to 39 with COVID-19, enrolled during active disease. Both conserved end residues are part of each CDR3. A D gene is named only where the DNA matches it firmly. Size is omitted from some rows. Given values are once, few, many or a class for expanded clones.

clone size: .; J gene: TRBJ2-7; D gene: TRBD1; V gene: TRBV5-4; CDR3 protein: CASSPGTGGYEQYF
clone size: .; J gene: TRBJ1-2; D gene: .; V gene: TRBV10-3; CDR3 protein: CAISESSPNYGYTF
clone size: .; J gene: TRBJ1-1; D gene: .; V gene: TRBV19; CDR3 protein: CASRLQGFLLNTEAFF
clone size: .; J gene: TRBJ1-5; D gene: .; V gene: TRBV7-6; CDR3 protein: CASSLALGGNQPQHF
clone size: .; J gene: TRBJ1-4; D gene: .; V gene: TRBV5-4; CDR3 protein: CASSLAGDREKLFF
clone size: .; J gene: TRBJ1-3; D gene: TRBD1; V gene: TRBV15; CDR3 protein: CATSWDSGSGNTIYF
clone size: .; J gene: TRBJ1-6; D gene: .; V gene: TRBV30; CDR3 protein: CARAEGRAHNSPLHF
clone size: .; J gene: TRBJ2-7; D gene: .; V gene: TRBV5-6; CDR3 protein: CASSPRGTSYEQYF
clone size: .; J gene: TRBJ2-5; D gene: .; V gene: TRBV4-1; CDR3 protein: CASSPRSGETQYF
clone size: .; J gene: TRBJ1-4; D gene: .; V gene: TRBV7-9; CDR3 protein: CASSPPGVGEKLFF
clone size: many; J gene: TRBJ2-3; D gene: TRBD2; V gene: TRBV2; CDR3 protein: CASTVSGGPDTQYF
clone size: once; J gene: TRBJ2-7; D gene: .; V gene: TRBV4-1; CDR3 protein: CASSQEGLHSSYEQYF
clone size: .; J gene: TRBJ1-2; D gene: TRBD1; V gene: TRBV4-1; CDR3 protein: CASFRQGHGYTF
clone size: .; J gene: TRBJ2-5; D gene: TRBD2; V gene: TRBV7-2; CDR3 protein: CASSLAQASGRETQYF
clone size: .; J gene: TRBJ2-1; D gene: .; V gene: TRBV3-1/TRBV3-2; CDR3 protein: CASSPRDRGNEQFF
clone size: .; J gene: TRBJ2-1; D gene: .; V gene: TRBV5-8; CDR3 protein: CASNKYKDSRNEQFF
clone size: .; J gene: TRBJ2-1; D gene: TRBD1; V gene: TRBV5-6; CDR3 protein: CASSWQGVNEQFF
clone size: .; J gene: TRBJ1-4; D gene: .; V gene: TRBV12-3/TRBV12-4; CDR3 protein: CASRQSHNEKLFF
clone size: .; J gene: TRBJ1-6; D gene: .; V gene: TRBV27; CDR3 protein: CASSSDFQWSSYNSPLHF
clone size: .; J gene: TRBJ2-5; D gene: .; V gene: TRBV20-1; CDR3 protein: CSATIGETQYF
clone size: once; J gene: TRBJ2-1; D gene: .; V gene: TRBV5-4; CDR3 protein: CASRSGGRGSSYNEQFF
clone size: .; J gene: TRBJ1-2; D gene: .; V gene: TRBV24-1; CDR3 protein: CATSLPGGRDYTF
clone size: .; J gene: TRBJ2-7; D gene: .; V gene: TRBV27; CDR3 protein: CASSSLQGPGGYEQYF
clone size: .; J gene: TRBJ2-3; D gene: TRBD2; V gene: TRBV24-1; CDR3 protein: CATGTTSGSTDTQYF
clone size: once; J gene: TRBJ2-1; D gene: TRBD1; V gene: TRBV28; CDR3 protein: CASSHRGQSYNEQFF
clone size: .; J gene: TRBJ2-7; D gene: .; V gene: TRBV2; CDR3 protein: CASSERGISSYEQYF
clone size: .; J gene: TRBJ1-1; D gene: TRBD1; V gene: TRBV11-3; CDR3 protein: CASSTRGVRGTEAFF
clone size: .; J gene: TRBJ1-6; D gene: .; V gene: TRBV10-3; CDR3 protein: CAISESTAGNSPLHF
clone size: .; J gene: TRBJ2-2; D gene: .; V gene: TRBV4-1; CDR3 protein: CASSQEGGWGELFF
clone size: .; J gene: TRBJ2-7; D gene: TRBD1; V gene: TRBV5-4; CDR3 protein: CASSLGGQGKGEQYF
clone size: .; J gene: TRBJ1-1; D gene: TRBD1; V gene: TRBV15; CDR3 protein: CATSRSLGQGNTEAFF
clone size: .; J gene: TRBJ2-2; D gene: TRBD2; V gene: TRBV9; CDR3 protein: CASSVGPRGVDTGELFF
clone size: .; J gene: TRBJ2-5; D gene: TRBD2; V gene: TRBV7-2; CDR3 protein: CASSRRGEQETQYF
clone size: .; J gene: TRBJ1-1; D gene: .; V gene: TRBV10-3; CDR3 protein: CAIIAGDPMNTEAFF
clone size: .; J gene: TRBJ2-3; D gene: .; V gene: TRBV7-2; CDR3 protein: CASSPPLAPSTDTQYF
clone size: .; J gene: TRBJ2-2; D gene: .; V gene: TRBV18; CDR3 protein: CASSPNKGTGELFF
clone size: .; J gene: TRBJ2-7; D gene: .; V gene: TRBV28; CDR3 protein: CASSPQGLGYEQYF
clone size: .; J gene: TRBJ2-4; D gene: TRBD2; V gene: TRBV4-1; CDR3 protein: CASSPLSGGIKNIQYF
clone size: many; J gene: TRBJ2-5; D gene: TRBD1; V gene: TRBV7-2; CDR3 protein: CASSLRGTAQETQYF
clone size: .; J gene: TRBJ2-3; D gene: .; V gene: TRBV19; CDR3 protein: CASSIGTSTDTQYF
clone size: .; J gene: TRBJ1-3; D gene: .; V gene: TRBV5-6; CDR3 protein: CASRPAMREFTSGNTIYF
clone size: .; J gene: TRBJ2-7; D gene: TRBD2; V gene: TRBV4-3; CDR3 protein: CASSHQRTSGSQYF